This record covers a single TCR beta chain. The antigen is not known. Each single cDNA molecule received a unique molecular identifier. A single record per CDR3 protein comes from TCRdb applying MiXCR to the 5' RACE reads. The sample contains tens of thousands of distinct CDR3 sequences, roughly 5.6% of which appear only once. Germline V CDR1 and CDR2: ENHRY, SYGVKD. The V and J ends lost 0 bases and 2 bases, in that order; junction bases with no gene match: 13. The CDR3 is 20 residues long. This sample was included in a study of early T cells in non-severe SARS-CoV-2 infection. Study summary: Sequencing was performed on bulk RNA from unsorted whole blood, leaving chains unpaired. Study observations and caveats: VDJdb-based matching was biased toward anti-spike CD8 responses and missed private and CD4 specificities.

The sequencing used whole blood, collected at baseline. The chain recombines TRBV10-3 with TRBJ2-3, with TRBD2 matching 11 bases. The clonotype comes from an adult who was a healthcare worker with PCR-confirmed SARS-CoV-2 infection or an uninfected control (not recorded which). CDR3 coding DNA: TGTGCCATCAGTGAGTCCCGAATCTCACGACTAGCGGGGTTCACAGATACGCAGTATTTT. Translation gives CAISESRISRLAGFTDTQYF.